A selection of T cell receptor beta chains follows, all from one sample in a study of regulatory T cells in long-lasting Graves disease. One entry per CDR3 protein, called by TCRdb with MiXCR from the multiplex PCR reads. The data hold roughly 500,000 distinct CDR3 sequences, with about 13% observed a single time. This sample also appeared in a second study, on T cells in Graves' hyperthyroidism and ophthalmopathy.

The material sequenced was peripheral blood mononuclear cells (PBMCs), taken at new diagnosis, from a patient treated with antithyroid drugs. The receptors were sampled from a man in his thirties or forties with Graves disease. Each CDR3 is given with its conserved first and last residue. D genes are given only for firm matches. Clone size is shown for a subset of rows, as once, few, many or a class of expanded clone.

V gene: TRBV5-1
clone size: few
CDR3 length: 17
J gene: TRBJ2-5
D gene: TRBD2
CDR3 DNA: TGCGCCAGCAGCTTGAATTTTTTGAAGGCGGGAGGGGAGACCCAGTACTTC
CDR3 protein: CASSLNFLKAGGETQYF

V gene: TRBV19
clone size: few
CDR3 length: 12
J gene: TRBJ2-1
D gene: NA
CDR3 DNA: TGTGCCAGTAGTAGTTCGGAAAATGAGCAGTTCTTC
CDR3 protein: CASSSSENEQFF

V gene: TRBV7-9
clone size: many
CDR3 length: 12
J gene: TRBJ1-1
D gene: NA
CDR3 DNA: TGTGCCAGCACCGGGGGTCGTACTGAAGCTTTCTTT
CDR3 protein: CASTGGRTEAFF

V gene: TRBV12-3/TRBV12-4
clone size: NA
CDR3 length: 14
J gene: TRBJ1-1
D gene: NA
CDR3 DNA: TGTGCCGGCAGTTTAGGGCGGATGAACACTGAAGCTTTCTTT
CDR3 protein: CAGSLGRMNTEAFF

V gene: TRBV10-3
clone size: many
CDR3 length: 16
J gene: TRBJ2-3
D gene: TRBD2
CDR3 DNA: TGTGCCATCCGTGGGTCGACTAGCGGGAGCACAGATACGCAGTATTTT
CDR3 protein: CAIRGSTSGSTDTQYF

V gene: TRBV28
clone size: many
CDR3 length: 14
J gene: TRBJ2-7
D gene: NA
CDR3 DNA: TGTGCCAGCAGTTTTGGGGGCAACTCCTACGAGCAGTACTTC
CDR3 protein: CASSFGGNSYEQYF

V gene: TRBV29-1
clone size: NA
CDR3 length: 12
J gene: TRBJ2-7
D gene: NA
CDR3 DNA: TGCAGCGTTGAAGGGGACCTCTACGAGCAGTACTTC
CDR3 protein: CSVEGDLYEQYF

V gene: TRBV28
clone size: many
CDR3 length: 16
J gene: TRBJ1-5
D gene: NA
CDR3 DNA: TGTGCCAGCACACGAGGAAGGGGCAGAGGCAATCAGCCCCAGCATTTT
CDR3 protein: CASTRGRGRGNQPQHF

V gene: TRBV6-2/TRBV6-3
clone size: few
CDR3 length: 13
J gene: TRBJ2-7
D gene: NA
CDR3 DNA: TGTGCCACTACTCAGGGCTCAACCTACGAGCAGTACTTC
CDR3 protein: CATTQGSTYEQYF

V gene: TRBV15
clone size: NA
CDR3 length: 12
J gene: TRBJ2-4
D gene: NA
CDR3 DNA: TGTGCCACCAGCACAGGGTACAACATTCAGTACTTC
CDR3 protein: CATSTGYNIQYF

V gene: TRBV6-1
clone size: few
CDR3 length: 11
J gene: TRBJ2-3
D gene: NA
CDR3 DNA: TGTGCCAGCCGGGGACGCCAGGGGCAGTATTTT
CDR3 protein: CASRGRQGQYF

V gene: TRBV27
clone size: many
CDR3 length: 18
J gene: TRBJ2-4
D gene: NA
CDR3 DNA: TGTGCCAGCAGTCCCTTACTAGCCTCCGGGCAAGCCAAAAACATTCAGTACTTC
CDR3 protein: CASSPLLASGQAKNIQYF

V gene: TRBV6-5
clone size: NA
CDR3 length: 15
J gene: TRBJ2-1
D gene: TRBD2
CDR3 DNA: TGTGCCAGCAGTTACTCGAGGGGAGGGAACAATGAGCAGTTCTTC
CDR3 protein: CASSYSRGGNNEQFF

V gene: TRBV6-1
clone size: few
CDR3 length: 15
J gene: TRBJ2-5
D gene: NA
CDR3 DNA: TGTGCCAGCTGGCAGGGGCTAGCGGTTCAAGAGACCCAGTACTTC
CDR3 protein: CASWQGLAVQETQYF

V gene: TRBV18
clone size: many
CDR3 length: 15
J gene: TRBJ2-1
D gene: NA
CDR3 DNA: TGTGCCAGCTCACCAGGGGGTGGTCCCTACAATGAGCAGTTCTTC
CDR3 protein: CASSPGGGPYNEQFF

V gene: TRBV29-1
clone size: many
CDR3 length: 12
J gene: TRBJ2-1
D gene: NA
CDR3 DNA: TGCAGCGTTACCCCCAGCTACAATGAGCAGTTCTTC
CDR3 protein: CSVTPSYNEQFF

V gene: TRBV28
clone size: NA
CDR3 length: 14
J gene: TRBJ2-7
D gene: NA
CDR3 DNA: TGTGCCAGCCGGGCGGGTGCTAGCTCCTACGAGCAGTACTTC
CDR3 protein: CASRAGASSYEQYF

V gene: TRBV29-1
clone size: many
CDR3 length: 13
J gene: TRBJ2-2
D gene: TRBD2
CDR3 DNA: TGCAGCGCCGGGAGGACCAACACCGGGGAGCTGTTTTTT
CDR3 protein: CSAGRTNTGELFF

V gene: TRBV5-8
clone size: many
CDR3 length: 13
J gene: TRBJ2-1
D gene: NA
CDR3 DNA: TGTGCCAGCAGCGGGGGACAAATAAATGAGCAGTTCTTC
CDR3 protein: CASSGGQINEQFF

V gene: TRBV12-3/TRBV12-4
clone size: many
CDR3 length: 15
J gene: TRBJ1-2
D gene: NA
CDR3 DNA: TGTGCCAGCACTCCTCAACAGGGAGGGAAGGGTGGCTACACCTTC
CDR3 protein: CASTPQQGGKGGYTF

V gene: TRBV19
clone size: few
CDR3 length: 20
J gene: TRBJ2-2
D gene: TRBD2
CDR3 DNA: TGTGCCAGTAGTAAAAGGACTAGCGGGAGGATTCATGGAGAAACCGGGGAGCTGTTTTTT
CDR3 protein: CASSKRTSGRIHGETGELFF

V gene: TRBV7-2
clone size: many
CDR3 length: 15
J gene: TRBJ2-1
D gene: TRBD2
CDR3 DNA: TGTGCCAGCAGCTCCGAAAGCGGGACTAACAATGAGCAGTTCTTC
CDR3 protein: CASSSESGTNNEQFF

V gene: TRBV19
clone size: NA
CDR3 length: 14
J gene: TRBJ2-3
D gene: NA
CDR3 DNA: TGTGCCAGTAGAAGGGGGGCTAACACAGATACGCAGTATTTT
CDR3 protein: CASRRGANTDTQYF

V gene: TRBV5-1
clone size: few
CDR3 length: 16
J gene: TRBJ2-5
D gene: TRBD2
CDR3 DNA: TGCGCCAGCAGCTTAAAGCCTAGCGGGAACCAAGAGACCCAGTACTTC
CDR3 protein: CASSLKPSGNQETQYF

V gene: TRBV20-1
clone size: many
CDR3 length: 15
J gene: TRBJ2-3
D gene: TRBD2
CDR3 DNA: TGCAGTGCCTTCCTTGGGACTAGCGGCACAGATACGCAGTATTTT
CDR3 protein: CSAFLGTSGTDTQYF

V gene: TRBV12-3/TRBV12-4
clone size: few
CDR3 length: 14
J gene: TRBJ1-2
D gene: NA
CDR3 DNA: TGTGCCAGCACCCCCGCGGGGGGTGGCTATGGCTACACCTTC
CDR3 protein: CASTPAGGGYGYTF

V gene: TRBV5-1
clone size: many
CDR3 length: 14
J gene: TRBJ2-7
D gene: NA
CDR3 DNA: TGCGCCAGCGCCTCCAAATACCGCTCCTACGAGCAGTACTTC
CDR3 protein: CASASKYRSYEQYF

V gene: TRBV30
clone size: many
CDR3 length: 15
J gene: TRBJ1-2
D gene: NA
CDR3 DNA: TGTGCCTGGAGTGATTCGCCTACAGTAACTTATGGCTACACCTTC
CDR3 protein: CAWSDSPTVTYGYTF

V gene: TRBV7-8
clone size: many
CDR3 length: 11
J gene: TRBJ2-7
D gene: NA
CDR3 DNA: TGTGCCAGCAGCTTATCTGGCAGCCTCTACTTC
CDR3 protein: CASSLSGSLYF

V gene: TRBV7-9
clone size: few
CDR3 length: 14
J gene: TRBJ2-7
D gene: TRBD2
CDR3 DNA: TGTGCCAGCAGCTTACTAGCGGGATCGAACGAGCAGTACTTC
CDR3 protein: CASSLLAGSNEQYF

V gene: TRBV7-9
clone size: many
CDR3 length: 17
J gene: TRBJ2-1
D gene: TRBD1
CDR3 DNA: TGTGCCAGCAGCGAAAGGGGTGGGGGACAGGGTTTAAATGAGCAGTTCTTC
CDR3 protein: CASSERGGGQGLNEQFF

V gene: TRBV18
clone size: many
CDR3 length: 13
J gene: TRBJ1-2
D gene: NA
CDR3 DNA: TGTGCCAGCTCAGCCTGGGAAAGCTATGGCTACACCTTC
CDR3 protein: CASSAWESYGYTF

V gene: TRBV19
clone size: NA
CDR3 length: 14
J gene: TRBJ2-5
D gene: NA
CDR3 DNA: TGTGCCAGTAGCGTCGGCAGGGGTAAGGAGACCCAGTACTTC
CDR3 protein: CASSVGRGKETQYF

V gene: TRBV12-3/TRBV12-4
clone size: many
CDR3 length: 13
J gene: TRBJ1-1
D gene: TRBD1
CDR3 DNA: TGTGCCAGCAGTTGGGACAGGAACACTGAAGCTTTCTTT
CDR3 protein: CASSWDRNTEAFF

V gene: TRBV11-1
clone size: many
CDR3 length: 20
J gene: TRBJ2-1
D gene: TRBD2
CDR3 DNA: TGTGCCAGCAGCTTTTTAGGACTAGCGGGAGGGCCTGGCCCCTACAATGAGCAGTTCTTC
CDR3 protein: CASSFLGLAGGPGPYNEQFF

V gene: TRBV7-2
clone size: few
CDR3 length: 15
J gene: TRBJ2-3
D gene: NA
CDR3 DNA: TGTGCCAGCATCCCTCTCCCACGGTACACAGATACGCAGTATTTT
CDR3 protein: CASIPLPRYTDTQYF

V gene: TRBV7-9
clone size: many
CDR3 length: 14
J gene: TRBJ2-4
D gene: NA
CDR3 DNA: TGTGCCAGCAGCCTACAGGGAACCAAAAACATTCAGTACTTC
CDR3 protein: CASSLQGTKNIQYF

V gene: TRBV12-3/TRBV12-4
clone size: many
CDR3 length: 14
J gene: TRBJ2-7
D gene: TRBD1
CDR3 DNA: TGTGCCAGCAGCTTGACAGGGGTGACCTACGAGCAGTACTTC
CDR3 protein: CASSLTGVTYEQYF

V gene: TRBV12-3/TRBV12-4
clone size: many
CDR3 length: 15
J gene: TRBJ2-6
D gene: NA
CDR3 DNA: TGTGCCAGCAGTCCCCATAGATCTGGGGCCAACGTCCTGACTTTC
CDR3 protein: CASSPHRSGANVLTF

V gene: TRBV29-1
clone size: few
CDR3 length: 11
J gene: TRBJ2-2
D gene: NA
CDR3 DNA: TGCAGCGCAGAGAACACCGGGGAGCTGTTTTTT
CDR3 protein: CSAENTGELFF

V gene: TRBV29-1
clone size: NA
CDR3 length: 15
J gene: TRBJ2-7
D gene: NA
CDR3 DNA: TGCAGCGTTGAAGCGGGATCGGGGGAGAACTACGAGCAGTACTTC
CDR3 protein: CSVEAGSGENYEQYF

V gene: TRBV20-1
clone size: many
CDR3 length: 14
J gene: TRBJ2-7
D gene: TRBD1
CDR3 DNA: TGCAGTGCTAGATTAGACAGGGCCAGCTACGAGCAGTACTTC
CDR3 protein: CSARLDRASYEQYF

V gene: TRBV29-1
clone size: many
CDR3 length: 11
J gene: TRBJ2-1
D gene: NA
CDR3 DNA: TGCAGCGTTGAATTCGTAGATGAGCAGTTCTTC
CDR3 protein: CSVEFVDEQFF

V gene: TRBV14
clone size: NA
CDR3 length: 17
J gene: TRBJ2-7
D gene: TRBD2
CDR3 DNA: TGTGCCAGCAGCCCCCACTATTCTAGCGGGATCTCCTACAAGCAGTACTTC
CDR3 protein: CASSPHYSSGISYKQYF

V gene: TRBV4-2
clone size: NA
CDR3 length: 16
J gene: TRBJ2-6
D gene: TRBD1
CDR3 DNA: TGTGCCAGCAGCCACCAGGGGGTTACTGGGGCCAACGTCCTGACTTTC
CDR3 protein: CASSHQGVTGANVLTF

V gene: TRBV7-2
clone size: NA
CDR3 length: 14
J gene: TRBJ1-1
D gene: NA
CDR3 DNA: TGTGCCAGCAGCTTAGTGGGTACGAGCACTGAAGCTCTCTTT
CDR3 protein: CASSLVGTSTEALF

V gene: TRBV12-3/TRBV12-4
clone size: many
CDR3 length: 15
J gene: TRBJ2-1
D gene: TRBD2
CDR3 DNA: TGTGCCAGCAGTTCGACGGGACTAGCGGGAGGGGGGCAGTTCTTC
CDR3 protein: CASSSTGLAGGGQFF

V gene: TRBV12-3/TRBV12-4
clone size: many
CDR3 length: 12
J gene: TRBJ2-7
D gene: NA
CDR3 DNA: TGTGCCAGCAGTTTCCGTCGCGGCGAGCAGTACTTC
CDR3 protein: CASSFRRGEQYF

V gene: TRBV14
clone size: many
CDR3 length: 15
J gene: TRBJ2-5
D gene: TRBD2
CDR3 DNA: TGTGCCAGCAGCCAGGGTAGCGGGAGTCTATCGACCCAGTACTTC
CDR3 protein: CASSQGSGSLSTQYF

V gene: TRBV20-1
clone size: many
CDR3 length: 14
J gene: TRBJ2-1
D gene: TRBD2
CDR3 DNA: TGCAGTGCTAGAGCGAGCGGGAGGGCCGGTGAGCAGTTCTTC
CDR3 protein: CSARASGRAGEQFF